The clone carrying this TCR beta chain was seen only a few times. Antigen unknown. The CDR3 is 16 residues long. Germline-derived CDR1 and CDR2 are SQVTM and ANQGSEA. V lost 1 base, J lost 4 bases, and 8 bases stayed unmatched. CD45RO/CCR7/CD25/CD127/CD95/CD27 separated CD4+ naive, central memory, regulatory and stem cell-like memory cells by sorting. The sample originates from a study of beta chain features in type 1 diabetes. The study, taken as a whole, reports: Across all four CD4+ subsets, people with type 1 diabetes showed modestly shorter TCRB CDR3s.

Expressed TCRB transcripts were sequenced because the isolated RNA had all been reverse transcribed beforehand. The assay was immunoSEQ multiplex PCR, and TCRdb's table has in-frame clones only and misses some. In the table there are some 370,000 clones, 9.6% of which are singletons. This TCR came from a man aged 25 to 40 with type 1 diabetes. The chain joins TRBV29-1 to TRBJ2-1; 9 positions match TRBD2. Sequenced input: central memory CD4+ T cells from blood. The CDR3 DNA follows: TGCAGCGTTGAAGGCGGGAGGGCGTACGGGTACAATGAGCAGTTCTTC. It codes for CSVEGGRAYGYNEQFF.